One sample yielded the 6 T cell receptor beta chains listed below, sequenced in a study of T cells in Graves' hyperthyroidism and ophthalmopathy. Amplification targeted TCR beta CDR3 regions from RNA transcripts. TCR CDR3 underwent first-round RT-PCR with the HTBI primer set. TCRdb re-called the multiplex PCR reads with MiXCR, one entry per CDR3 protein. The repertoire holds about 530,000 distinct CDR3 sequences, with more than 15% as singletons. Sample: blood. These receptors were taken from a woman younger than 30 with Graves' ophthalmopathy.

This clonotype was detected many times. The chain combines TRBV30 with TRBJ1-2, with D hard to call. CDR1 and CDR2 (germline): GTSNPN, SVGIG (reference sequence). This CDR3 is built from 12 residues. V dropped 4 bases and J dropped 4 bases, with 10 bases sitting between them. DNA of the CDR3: TGTGCCTGGACCCAAAGACCCTATGGCTACACCTTC. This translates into CAWTQRPYGYTF.

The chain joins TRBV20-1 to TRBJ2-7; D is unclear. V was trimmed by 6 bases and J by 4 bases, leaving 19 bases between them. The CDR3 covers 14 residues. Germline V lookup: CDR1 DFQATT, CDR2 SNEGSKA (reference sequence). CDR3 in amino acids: CSAVYTESNYEQYF. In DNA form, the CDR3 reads TGCAGTGCCGTGTATACAGAGAGTAATTACGAGCAGTACTTC.

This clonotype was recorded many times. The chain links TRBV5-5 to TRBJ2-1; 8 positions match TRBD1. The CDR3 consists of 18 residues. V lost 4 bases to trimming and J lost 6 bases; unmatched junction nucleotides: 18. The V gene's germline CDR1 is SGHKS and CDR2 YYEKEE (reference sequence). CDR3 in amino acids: CASSPRDDRGAVGNEQFF. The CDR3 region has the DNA TGTGCCAGCAGCCCACGCGACGACAGGGGCGCCGTCGGCAATGAGCAGTTCTTC.

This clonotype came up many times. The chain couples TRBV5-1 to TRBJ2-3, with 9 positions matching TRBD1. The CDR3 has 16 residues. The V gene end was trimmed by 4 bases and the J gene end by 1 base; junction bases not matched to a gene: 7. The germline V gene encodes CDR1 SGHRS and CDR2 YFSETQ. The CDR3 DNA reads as TGCGCCAGCAGCGCCTCCGGGACAGGGCGCACAGATACGCAGTATTTT. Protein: CASSASGTGRTDTQYF. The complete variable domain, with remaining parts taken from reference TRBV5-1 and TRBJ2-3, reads KAGVTQTPRYLIKTRGQQVTLSCSPISGHRSVSWYQQTPGQGLQFLFEYFSETQRNKGNFPGRFSGRQFSNSRSEMNVSTLELGDSALYLCASSASGTGRTDTQYFGPGTRLTVL.

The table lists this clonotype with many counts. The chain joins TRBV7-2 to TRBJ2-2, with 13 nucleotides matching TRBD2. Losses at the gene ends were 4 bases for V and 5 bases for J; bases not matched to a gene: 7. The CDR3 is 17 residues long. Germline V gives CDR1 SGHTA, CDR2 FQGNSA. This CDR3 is CASSWRTSGRGTGELFF. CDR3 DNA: TGTGCCAGCAGCTGGCGGACTAGCGGGAGAGGTACCGGGGAGCTGTTTTTT.

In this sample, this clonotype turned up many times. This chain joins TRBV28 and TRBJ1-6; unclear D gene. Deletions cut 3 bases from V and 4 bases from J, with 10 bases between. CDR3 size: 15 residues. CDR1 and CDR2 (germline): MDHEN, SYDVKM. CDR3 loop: CASSLTGLYNSPLHF. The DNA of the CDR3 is TGTGCCAGCAGTTTGACCGGATTATATAATTCACCCCTCCACTTT. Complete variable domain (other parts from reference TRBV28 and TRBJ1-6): DVKVTQSSRYLVKRTGEKVFLECVQDMDHENMFWYRQDPGLGLRLIYFSYDVKMKEKGDIPEGYSVSREKKERFSLILESASTNQTSMYLCASSLTGLYNSPLHFGNGTRLTVT.